This T cell receptor (beta chain) was captured in a study of cytomegalovirus exposure and HLA in healthy donors. Germline V gene lookup returns CDR1 ENHRY and CDR2 SYGVKD. The CDR3 has 17 amino acids. V shed 3 bases and J 5 bases; nucleotides not matched to a gene: 14. Only a few counts were recorded for this clone. Primers for the PCR totalled 60 Vbeta and 13 Jbeta. Clones were read by immunoSEQ multiplex PCR, and TCRdb kept only the in-frame ones, dropping some. The sample holds around 180,000 clones, roughly 80% seen once. The clonotype comes from a man aged 60-69 years in good health and CMV-seronegative. Sequenced sample: PBMCs. The V and J genes are TRBV10-3 and TRBJ2-7; 9 nucleotides align to TRBD1. CDR3: CAISDSFFGQGSNEQYF. In DNA, the CDR3 is TGTGCCATCAGTGATTCTTTTTTTGGACAGGGGTCCAACGAGCAGTACTTC.